The clone carrying this T cell receptor beta chain was seen only a few times. The target antigen is unknown. This sample's treatment: approximately 11-day PBMC culture with coronavirus spike peptide pools or control peptides (ViraFEST assay). Sequencing of cultured CD4+ T cell DNA used the Oncomine TCR Beta short-read assay. TCRdb reanalysed the PCR reads using MiXCR and keeps one entry per CDR3 protein. This sample carries under 11,000 distinct CDR3 sequences, 44% of them seen once, and the ten largest clones take 36%. This record comes from a study of vaccination and CD4 T cells after COVID-19. Study as a whole: Median time from COVID diagnosis to post-COVID sampling was under 120 days (35 to 161). Overlapping peptides covering the spike proteins of SARS-CoV-2, HCoV-NL63, HCoV-OC43 and HCoV-229E were added to stimulate cells. Study-wide points: The great majority, 304 of 307 vaccine-specific clones, proved spike mono-reactive in convalescent patients. Counts of SARS-CoV-2-reactive clonotypes had a median that went from roughly 21 to 40, a nonsignificant change.

The sequenced sample consisted of CD4+ T cells from blood, cultured in vitro. This sequence was found in a human donor who had recovered from COVID-19.

Written as DNA, the CDR3 is TGTGCCAGCAGCTGGAGGACAGACGACATATCCAACACTGAAGCTTTCTTT. Translated: CASSWRTDDISNTEAFF. V gene TRBV11-3 combines with J gene TRBJ1-1; tentatively, D is TRBD1 (6 bases). The germline V and J ends were trimmed by 4 bases and 2 bases, with 20 bases remaining between them. There are 17 residues in the CDR3. Germline assignment: CDR1 SGHNT and CDR2 YENEEA.